This T cell receptor (beta chain) was sequenced during a study of somatic mutations in cytotoxic T cells in rheumatoid arthritis. On the study more broadly: Patient blood (about 32 ml EDTA) was taken immediately after diagnosis and before treatment. The authors flow-sorted some V beta antibody-stained T-cell populations at nearly 100% purity, including V beta1+ cells that they sequenced for TCRB.

Profiling relied on immunoSEQ multiplex PCR, and the TCRdb table lists in-frame clones only, not all of them. The sample includes more than 15,000 clones, around 80% of them seen just once. As for this clone: Its target is not known.

The CDR3 totals 16 residues. Germline CDR1 reads LNHDA; CDR2 reads SQIVND (reference sequence). After removal of 3 bases from V and 4 bases from J, the junction contained 10 bases not matched to a gene. Study conclusions and caveats: In the expanded CD8+ clones, the antigen targets remained unknown. With about 60 patients examined, roughly eight had a largest CD8+ clone exceeding 20% of CD8+ cells.

The clonotype was recovered from an adult with rheumatoid arthritis. The sequencing sample was made of CD8+ T cells sorted from blood. The chain is built from TRBV19 and TRBJ1-2, with 8 positions matching TRBD1. CDR3 amino acids: CASSILRDRKTYGYTF. As DNA, the CDR3 is TGTGCCAGTAGTATCCTTAGGGACAGGAAGACCTATGGCTACACCTTC.